This T cell receptor beta chain is from a study of patients and donors after allogeneic stem cell transplantation. The V segment lost 4 bases and the J segment 7 bases; nucleotides outside the gene matches: 7. Germline V gene data show CDR1 as LGHDT and CDR2 as YNNKEL (reference sequence). This CDR3 spans 15 amino acids. TCRdb re-analysed the RT-PCR reads in MiXCR, keeping a single row per CDR3 protein. The sample yields more than 850,000 distinct CDR3 sequences, over 15% seen once. This clonotype was observed a handful of times. The chain employs TRBV3-1 and TRBJ1-6; 7 bases map to TRBD1. This TCR derives from a human donor who was either an allogeneic HSCT recipient or a stem cell or donor lymphocyte infusion donor (not recorded which). It is not recorded whose cells these are; they may come from a transplant donor. The material sequenced was blood, either unsorted or a sorted T cell fraction (not recorded which). CDR3 DNA: TGTGCCAGCAGCCCATGGACAGGAGAAAATTCACCCCTCCACTTT. Its protein product is CASSPWTGENSPLHF.